These 7 T cell receptor beta chains came from one sample sequenced in a study of T cell responses to AZD1222 COVID-19 vaccine. TCRdb keeps only in-frame clones here, not all; method: immunoSEQ multiplex PCR. The table records over 100,000 clones, roughly nine tenths of them present only once. The sequenced sample was peripheral blood, obtained on day 0 of AZD1222 vaccination. Receptors were obtained from an adult in good health.

The rearrangement uses TRBV19 and TRBJ2-7; TRBD2 is a possible D gene (6 bases). Trimming cost V 5 bases and J 0 bases, with 11 bases left between them. The CDR3 is 14 amino acids. Per the germline V gene, CDR1 is LNHDA and CDR2 is SQIVND (reference sequence). In DNA form, the CDR3 reads TGTGCCAGTAGTCCGACGGGGGTCTCCTACGAGCAGTACTTC. The encoded protein is CASSPTGVSYEQYF.

The V call is TRBV9, the J call TRBJ1-1, with 9 bases fitting TRBD1. The CDR3 consists of 18 residues. J gave up 4 bases and V 0 bases, and 13 bases lay outside the gene matches. Looked up from germline, CDR1 is SGDLS and CDR2 is YYNGEE. CDR3 region: CASSVGRATGGLSTEAFF. The CDR3 DNA follows: TGTGCCAGCAGCGTAGGAAGGGCCACAGGGGGCCTGAGCACTGAAGCTTTCTTT.

V and J are TRBV7-9 and TRBJ1-2, with no clear D. This CDR3 contains 14 residues. Trimming removed 2 bases from V and 0 bases from J, with 7 bases in between. Per germline, CDR1 SEHNR and CDR2 FQNEAQ (reference sequence). CDR3 sequence: CASSLIDPNYGYTF. CDR3 sequence (DNA): TGTGCCAGCAGCTTAATCGATCCTAACTATGGCTACACCTTC.

This chain links TRBV28 with TRBJ1-1; the D gene is possibly TRBD1 (5 bases). V lost 6 bases and J lost 1, with 15 bases in between. CDR1 MDHEN and CDR2 SYDVKM come from the germline V gene. CDR3 length: 15 amino acids. The CDR3 sequence: CASSRGEQPNTEAFF. The CDR3 coding sequence is TGTGCCAGCAGCCGGGGGGAACAGCCGAACACTGAAGCTTTCTTT.

The rearrangement uses TRBV21-1 and TRBJ2-1. TRBV21-1 is classified as a pseudogene. This CDR3 is 14 amino acids long. CDR3 bases: TGTGCCAGCAGCAAGGGTGGACGACACAATGAGCAGTTCTTC. Translating it yields CASSKGGRHNEQFF.

The chain recombines TRBV3-1 (or the pseudogene TRBV3-2) with TRBJ2-5, with TRBD2 matching over 13 bases. CDR1 is LGHDT and CDR2 is YNNKEL in the germline V gene (reference sequence). Germline trimming cut 4 bases from V and 4 bases from J; bases unmatched to any gene: 6. CDR3 length equals 16 residues. As DNA, the CDR3 is TGTGCCAGCAGCCCCCCGACTAGCGGGGGGCCAGAGACCCAGTACTTC. It codes for CASSPPTSGGPETQYF.

The chain employs TRBV4-1 and TRBJ2-1; no clear D. CDR1 is MGHRA, CDR2 YSYEKL, per germline. Trimming cost V 1 base and J 3 bases, with 13 bases left between them. There are 16 residues in the CDR3. Written as DNA, the CDR3 is TGCGCCAGCAGCCAAGGAGACACCTTCATCTACAATGAGCAGTTCTTC. It encodes CASSQGDTFIYNEQFF.